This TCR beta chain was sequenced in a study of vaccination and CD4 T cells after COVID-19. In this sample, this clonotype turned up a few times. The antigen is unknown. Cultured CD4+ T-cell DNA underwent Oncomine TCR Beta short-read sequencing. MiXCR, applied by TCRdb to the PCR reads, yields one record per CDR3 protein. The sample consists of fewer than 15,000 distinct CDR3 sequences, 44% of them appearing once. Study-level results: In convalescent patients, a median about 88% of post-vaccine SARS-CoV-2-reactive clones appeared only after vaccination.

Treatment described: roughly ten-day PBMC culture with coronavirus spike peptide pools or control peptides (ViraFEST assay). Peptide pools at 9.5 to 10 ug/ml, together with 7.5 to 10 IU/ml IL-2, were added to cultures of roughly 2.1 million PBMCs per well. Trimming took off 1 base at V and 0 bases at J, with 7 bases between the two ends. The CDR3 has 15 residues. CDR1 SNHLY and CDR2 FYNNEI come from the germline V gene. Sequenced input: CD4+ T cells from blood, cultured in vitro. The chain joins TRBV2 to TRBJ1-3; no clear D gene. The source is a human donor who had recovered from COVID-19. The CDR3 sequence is CASSEELDSGNTIYF. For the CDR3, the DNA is TGTGCCAGCAGTGAAGAATTGGACTCTGGAAACACCATATATTTT.